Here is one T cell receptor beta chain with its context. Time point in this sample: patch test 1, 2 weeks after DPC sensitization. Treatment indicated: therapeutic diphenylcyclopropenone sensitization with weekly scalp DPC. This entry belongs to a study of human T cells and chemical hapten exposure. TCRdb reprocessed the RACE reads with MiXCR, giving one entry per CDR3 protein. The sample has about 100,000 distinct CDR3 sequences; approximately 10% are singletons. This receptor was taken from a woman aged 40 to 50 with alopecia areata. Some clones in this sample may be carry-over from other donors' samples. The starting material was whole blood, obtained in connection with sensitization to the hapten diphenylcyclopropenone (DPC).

CDR3 protein: CASSLARIGPRGFGNTIYF. Written as DNA, the CDR3 is TGTGCCAGCAGTTTAGCGCGAATCGGACCGCGGGGGTTTGGAAACACCATATATTTT. The rearrangement uses TRBV12-3 or TRBV12-4 and TRBJ1-3; D may be TRBD1 (5 bases). This CDR3 comprises 19 residues. V gave up 0 bases and J gave up 3 bases, with 21 bases separating them.